The clone carrying this TCR beta chain was detected ten times or more. Germline V gene sequence: CDR1 SGHRS, CDR2 YFSETQ. This CDR3 has 15 residues. V was clipped by 4 bases and J by 5 bases; unmatched bases: 9. Construction of the TCRbeta library involved unique molecular identifiers. One entry per CDR3 protein results from TCRdb running MiXCR on the PCR reads. The sample carries about 200,000 distinct CDR3 sequences, roughly 15% recorded once. This entry belongs to a study of T-cell reconstitution after alpha-beta-depleted transplantation in children. V usage is TRBV5-1 and J usage is TRBJ1-1, with 9 bases lining up with TRBD1. Source: PBMCs from the stem cell graft donor, taken from the stem cell graft. The source of this sequence is a human donor who donated a stem cell graft to a child with acute lymphoblastic leukemia. CDR3 nucleotides: TGCGCCAGCAGCGCTACAGGGGGCGGGGGTACTGAAGCTTTCTTT. Its protein product is CASSATGGGGTEAFF. The entire variable domain, with the rest obtained from reference TRBV5-1 and TRBJ1-1, is as follows: KAGVTQTPRYLIKTRGQQVTLSCSPISGHRSVSWYQQTPGQGLQFLFEYFSETQRNKGNFPGRFSGRQFSNSRSEMNVSTLELGDSALYLCASSATGGGGTEAFFGQGTRLTVV.